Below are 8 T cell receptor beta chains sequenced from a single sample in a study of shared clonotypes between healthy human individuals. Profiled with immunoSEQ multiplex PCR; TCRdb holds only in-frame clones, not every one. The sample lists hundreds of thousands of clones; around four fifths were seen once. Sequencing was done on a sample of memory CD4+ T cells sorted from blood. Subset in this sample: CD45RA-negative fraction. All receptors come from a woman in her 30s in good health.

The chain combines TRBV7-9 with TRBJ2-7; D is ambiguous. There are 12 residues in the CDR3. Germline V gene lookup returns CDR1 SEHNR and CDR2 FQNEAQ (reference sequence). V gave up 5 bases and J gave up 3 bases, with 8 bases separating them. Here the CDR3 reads CASSRENYEQYF. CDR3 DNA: TGTGCCAGCAGCCGAGAGAACTACGAGCAGTACTTC.

The CDR3 DNA follows: TGCAGCGTTCGGGACAGCCTCTACGAGCAGTACTTC. Its translation is CSVRDSLYEQYF. The chain recombines TRBV29-1 with TRBJ2-7, with 7 bases identical to TRBD1. This CDR3 spans 12 amino acids. V shed 5 bases, J shed 3 bases, and the junction held 4 bases outside the gene matches. Germline V gives CDR1 SQVTM, CDR2 ANQGSEA.

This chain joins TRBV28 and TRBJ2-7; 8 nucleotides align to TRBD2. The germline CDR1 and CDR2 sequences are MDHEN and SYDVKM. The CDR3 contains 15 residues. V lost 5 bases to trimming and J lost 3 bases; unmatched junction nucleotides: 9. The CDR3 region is CASSGPGLGRYEQYF. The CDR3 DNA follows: TGTGCCAGCAGTGGGCCGGGACTAGGTCGCTACGAGCAGTACTTC.

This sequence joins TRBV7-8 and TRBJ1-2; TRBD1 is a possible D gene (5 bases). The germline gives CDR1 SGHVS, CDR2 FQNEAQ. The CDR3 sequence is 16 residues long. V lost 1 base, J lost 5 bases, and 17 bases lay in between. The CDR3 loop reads CASSLGGRTSLYGYTF. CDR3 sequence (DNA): TGTGCCAGCAGCTTAGGAGGGAGGACATCGCTATATGGCTACACCTTC.

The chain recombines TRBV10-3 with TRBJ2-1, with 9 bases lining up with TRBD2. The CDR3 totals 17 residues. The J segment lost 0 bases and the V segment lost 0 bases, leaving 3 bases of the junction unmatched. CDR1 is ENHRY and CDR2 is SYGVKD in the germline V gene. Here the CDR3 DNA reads TGTGCCATCAGTGAGTCGGCTAGCGGGACCTCCTACAATGAGCAGTTCTTC. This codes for CAISESASGTSYNEQFF.

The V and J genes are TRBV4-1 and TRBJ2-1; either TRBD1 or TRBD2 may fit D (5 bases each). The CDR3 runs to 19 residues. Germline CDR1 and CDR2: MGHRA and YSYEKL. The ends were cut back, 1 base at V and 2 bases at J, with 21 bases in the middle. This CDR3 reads CASSQGGPLTKGAYNEQFF. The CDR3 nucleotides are TGCGCCAGCAGCCAAGGAGGGCCACTAACTAAAGGGGCCTACAATGAGCAGTTCTTC.

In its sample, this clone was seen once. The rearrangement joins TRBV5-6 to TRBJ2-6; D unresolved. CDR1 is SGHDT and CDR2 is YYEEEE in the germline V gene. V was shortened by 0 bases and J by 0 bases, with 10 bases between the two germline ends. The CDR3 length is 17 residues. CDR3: CASSLALPFSGANVLTF. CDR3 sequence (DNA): TGTGCCAGCAGCTTGGCCCTACCATTCTCTGGGGCCAACGTCCTGACTTTC.

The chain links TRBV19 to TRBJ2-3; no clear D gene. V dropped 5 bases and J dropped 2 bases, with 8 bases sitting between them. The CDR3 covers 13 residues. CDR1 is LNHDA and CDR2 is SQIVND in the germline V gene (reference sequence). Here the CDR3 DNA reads TGTGCCAGTAGTGGCTCCCTCACAGATACGCAGTATTTT. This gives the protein CASSGSLTDTQYF.